Shown below are 21 T cell receptor beta chains from a single sample sequenced in a study of regulatory T cells in long-lasting Graves disease. Construction of the TCR beta libraries employed iRepertoire HTBI primers in conjunction with Arm-PCR of CDR3 regions. Using its own MiXCR run on the multiplex PCR reads, TCRdb lists one record per CDR3 protein. The sample shows roughly 500,000 distinct CDR3 sequences, under 25% of them seen only once. Time point noted: persistent/refractory GD, antithyroid drugs over 5 years with positive TRAb. With RNA extracted from PBMCs as input, the TCR library was made. The sample was peripheral blood mononuclear cells (PBMCs), taken when the disease was refractory, from a patient treated with antithyroid drugs. Receptors were obtained from a female donor with Graves disease.

Many counts were recorded for this clonotype. The chain couples TRBV3-1 to TRBJ1-1; D remains ambiguous. Trimming pared 3 bases from V and 2 bases from J, leaving 7 bases between. Germline V gene data show CDR1 as LGHDT and CDR2 as YNNKEL (reference sequence). The CDR3 spans 13 residues. The CDR3 protein is CASSQVANTEAFF. The DNA of the CDR3 is TGTGCCAGCAGCCAGGTGGCAAACACTGAAGCTTTCTTT.

This clonotype was detected only a few times. The chain has TRBV27 and TRBJ1-5; 10 positions match TRBD1. Trimming cost V 4 bases and J 2 bases; bases outside gene matches: 2. CDR1 MNHEY and CDR2 SMNVEV come from the germline V gene (reference sequence). The CDR3 has 15 residues. CDR3 in DNA: TGTGCCAGCAGTTATGGGACAGGGGGCAATCAGCCCCAGCATTTT. Translating it yields CASSYGTGGNQPQHF.

The V and J genes are TRBV29-1 and TRBJ2-3, with D perhaps matching TRBD1 (5 bases). Germline-derived CDR1 and CDR2 are SQVTM and ANQGSEA. V was clipped by 6 bases and J by 4 bases, with 20 bases between them. This CDR3 comprises 15 residues. The CDR3 protein is CSVRVGHSSPDTQYF. The CDR3 bases are TGCAGCGTCCGCGTTGGACACTCCTCCCCAGATACGCAGTATTTT.

The chain is built from TRBV7-2 and TRBJ2-3; TRBD2 aligns across 12 bases. The V gene end was trimmed by 5 bases and the J gene end by 4 bases; junction bases not matched to a gene: 7. CDR1 is SGHTA and CDR2 is FQGNSA in the germline V gene. This CDR3 has 16 amino acids. The CDR3 DNA follows: TGTGCCAGCAGCCCGAGGACTAGCGGGAACGCAGATACGCAGTATTTT. Encoded protein: CASSPRTSGNADTQYF.

This clonotype was seen at least ten times. The chain carries TRBV28 and TRBJ2-7; no reliable D call. The CDR3 has 11 residues. The V and J ends lost 7 bases and 2 bases respectively, with 6 bases between them. Germline CDR1 is MDHEN and CDR2 is SYDVKM. The DNA of the CDR3 is TGTGCCAGCACTTCTGCCTACGAGCAGTACTTC. Its protein is CASTSAYEQYF.

V gene TRBV11-2 combines with J gene TRBJ2-3; 8 bases line up with TRBD2. Trimming cost V 5 bases and J 3 bases; bases outside gene matches: 10. This CDR3 is 16 amino acids long. Per the germline V gene, CDR1 is SGHAT and CDR2 is FQNNGV. The CDR3 DNA follows: TGTGCCAGCAGCCTCGGGCTAACGGGAGGGACAGATACGCAGTATTTT. Protein: CASSLGLTGGTDTQYF. Supplemented by reference TRBV11-2 and TRBJ2-3, the full variable domain reads EAGVAQSPRYKIIEKRQSVAFWCNPISGHATLYWYQQILGQGPKLLIQFQNNGVVDDSQLPKDRFSAERLKGVDSTLKIQPAKLEDSAVYLCASSLGLTGGTDTQYFGPGTRLTVL.

A few counts support this clonotype. V and J are TRBV11-2 and TRBJ2-3; D is perhaps TRBD2 (6 bases). Trimming took off 5 bases at V and 1 base at J, with 13 bases between the two ends. The CDR3 consists of 15 residues. CDR1 is SGHAT, CDR2 FQNNGV, per germline. The CDR3 region is CASSLRVAGTDTQYF. Here the CDR3 DNA reads TGTGCCAGCAGCCTCAGAGTAGCGGGCACAGATACGCAGTATTTT.

At least ten counts were recorded for this clonotype. The J gene is TRBJ1-2, the V gene TRBV2; 9 bases agree with TRBD1. The CDR3 is made up of 15 amino acids. Per germline, CDR1 SNHLY and CDR2 FYNNEI. With 1 base clipped from V and 5 bases from J, the junction kept 5 bases outside the gene matches. Written as DNA, the CDR3 is TGTGCCAGCAGTGAAGGTGAAGGGACAGGGTATGGCTACACCTTC. Translation: CASSEGEGTGYGYTF. Combining the CDR3 with reference TRBV2 and TRBJ1-2 gives the whole variable domain EPEVTQTPSHQVTQMGQEVILRCVPISNHLYFYWYRQILGQKVEFLVSFYNNEISEKSEIFDDQFSVERPDGSNFTLKIRSTKLEDSAMYFCASSEGEGTGYGYTFGSGTRLTVV.

This clonotype was seen at least ten times. V and J are TRBV28 and TRBJ2-7; D might be TRBD2 (5 bases). The CDR3 covers 15 residues. The V gene lost 3 bases and the J gene lost 5 bases, with 17 bases spanning the gap. Per the germline V gene, CDR1 is MDHEN and CDR2 is SYDVKM. The CDR3 DNA reads TGTGCCAGCAGTTTCATAGCGACTGACCTAGACGAGCAGTACTTC. Translation: CASSFIATDLDEQYF.

At least ten counts were recorded for this clonotype. V usage is TRBV28 and J usage is TRBJ1-5; 10 bases agree with TRBD1. The J segment lost 7 bases and the V segment lost 8 bases, leaving 8 bases of the junction unmatched. Germline-derived CDR1 and CDR2 are MDHEN and SYDVKM. The CDR3 extends over 14 amino acids. In nucleotides, the CDR3 is TGTGCCAGCCTACCGGGACAGGGGTTCCAGCCCCAGCATTTT. The encoded protein is CASLPGQGFQPQHF.

This clonotype was counted a few times. This chain joins TRBV19 and TRBJ2-7; the D gene is possibly TRBD2 (6 bases). The germline CDR1 and CDR2 sequences are LNHDA and SQIVND (reference sequence). This CDR3 contains 14 residues. V lost 7 bases and J 0 bases, leaving 13 bases between the germline ends. The chain's CDR3 is CASKASVSSYEQYF. For the CDR3, the DNA is TGTGCCAGTAAGGCTAGCGTGAGCTCCTACGAGCAGTACTTC. The complete variable domain, with remaining parts taken from reference TRBV19 and TRBJ2-7, reads DGGITQSPKYLFRKEGQNVTLSCEQNLNHDAMYWYRQDPGQGLRLIYYSQIVNDFQKGDIAEGYSVSREKKESFPLTVTSAQKNPTAFYLCASKASVSSYEQYFGPGTRLTVT.

The rearrangement joins TRBV12-3 or TRBV12-4 to TRBJ2-7; possible D gene TRBD1, 6 bases. The CDR3 is 14 residues long. V was trimmed by 4 bases and J by 1 base, leaving 11 bases between them. This CDR3 is CASSSSTGSYEQYF. CDR3 DNA: TGTGCCAGCAGTTCATCAACAGGGTCCTACGAGCAGTACTTC.

This clonotype was counted between two and nine times. The chain carries TRBV27 and TRBJ1-5; tentative D call: TRBD1 (6 bases). This CDR3 spans 17 amino acids. The ends were cut back, 0 bases at V and 0 bases at J, with 12 bases in the middle. Germline V lookup: CDR1 MNHEY, CDR2 SMNVEV (reference sequence). Here the CDR3 reads CASSLSRDTLSNQPQHF. The CDR3 region has the DNA TGTGCCAGCAGTTTATCGAGGGACACCCTTAGCAATCAGCCCCAGCATTTT.

Ten or more counts support this clonotype. The V gene is TRBV6-2 or TRBV6-3, the J gene TRBJ1-1; maybe TRBD1 (6 bases). V was pared by 7 bases and J by 5 bases, with 14 bases between. Per the germline V gene, CDR1 is MNHEY and CDR2 is SVGEGT. CDR3 length: 13 amino acids. CDR3 amino acids: CASTRGQRTEAFF. CDR3 coding DNA: TGTGCCAGCACCAGGGGCCAGAGGACTGAAGCTTTCTTT.

The sample holds many counts of this clonotype. V is TRBV2 and J is TRBJ2-7; 11 positions agree with TRBD2. The CDR3 totals 16 residues. Trimming took 3 bases from V and 2 from J; bases not matched to a gene: 6. Germline-derived CDR1 and CDR2 are SNHLY and FYNNEI. CDR3: CASSDPGTSGPYEQYF. The DNA of the CDR3 is TGTGCCAGCAGTGATCCCGGGACTAGCGGACCCTACGAGCAGTACTTC.

As for this clonotype: A much larger clone sits a single nucleotide away, making a read error possible. The CDR3 loop is CASSRAGGYKQYF. CDR3 DNA: TGTGCCAGCAGTCGAGCGGGGGGCTACAAGCAGTACTTC. The rearrangement links TRBV2 to TRBJ2-7, with TRBD2 identical over 9 bases. This CDR3 has 13 amino acids. Germline values: CDR1 SNHLY, CDR2 FYNNEI.

This clonotype was seen just once. The V gene is TRBV11-2, the J gene TRBJ2-1; no clear D gene. From germline, CDR1 is SGHAT and CDR2 FQNNGV. This CDR3 comprises 14 residues. V shed 7 bases and J shed 0 bases, with 10 bases lying between them. As DNA, the CDR3 is TGTGCCAGCACCCTAGGCAGCTCCTACAATGAGCAGTTCTTC. Amino acid sequence: CASTLGSSYNEQFF.

Regarding this clonotype: A much larger clone lies a single base off, so this may be a read error. The V gene is TRBV14, the J gene TRBJ1-1, with D perhaps matching TRBD1 (5 bases). Germline V gene lookup returns CDR1 SGHDN and CDR2 FVKESK. The CDR3 is 14 residues long. Trimming cost V 0 bases and J 1 base, with 6 bases left between them. The CDR3 bases are TGTGCCAGCAGCCAAGAAAGGGGGAACACTGAAGCTTTCTTT. This codes for CASSQERGNTEAFF.

This clonotype was counted only a few times. The DNA of the CDR3 is TGTGCCAGCAGCCGGGAACAGGGGGATGAAAAACTGTTTTTT. As protein: CASSREQGDEKLFF. This rearrangement joins TRBV5-4 to TRBJ1-4, with 8 bases matching TRBD1. CDR1 SGHNT and CDR2 YYREEE come from the germline V gene (reference sequence). J was trimmed by 6 bases and V by 4 bases; bases with no gene match: 5. This CDR3 has 14 residues. Variable domain in full (rest from reference TRBV5-4 and TRBJ1-4): ETGVTQSPTHLIKTRGQQVTLRCSSQSGHNTVSWYQQALGQGPQFIFQYYREEENGRGNFPPRFSGLQFPNYSSELNVNALELDDSALYLCASSREQGDEKLFFGSGTQLSVL.

This clonotype showed up just a few times. The chain carries TRBV30 and TRBJ2-7; TRBD1 aligns across 8 bases. Germline CDR1 reads GTSNPN; CDR2 reads SVGIG (reference sequence). Trimming at V came to 1 base and at J to 2 bases, leaving 4 bases not matched to a gene. The CDR3 consists of 14 residues. Here the CDR3 DNA reads TGTGCCTGGAGTGCCGGGACAGGTACCTACGAGCAGTACTTC. Protein: CAWSAGTGTYEQYF. The full variable domain, its missing parts supplied by reference TRBV30 and TRBJ2-7, is SQTIHQWPATLVQPVGSPLSLECTVEGTSNPNLYWYRQAAGRGLQLLFYSVGIGQISSEVPQNLSASRPQDRQFILSSKKLLLSDSGFYLCAWSAGTGTYEQYFGPGTRLTVT.

The chain uses TRBV29-1 and TRBJ2-3; 13 bases map to TRBD2. Germline CDR1 is SQVTM and CDR2 is ANQGSEA. V lost 7 bases, J lost 4 bases, and 11 bases stayed unmatched. The CDR3 spans 16 residues. CDR3 DNA sequence: TGCAGCGCCCGGGGAACTAGCGGGAGGGTGTCAGATACGCAGTATTTT. Amino acids: CSARGTSGRVSDTQYF.